A selection of T cell receptor beta chains follows, all from one sample in a study of blood T cell repertoires in COVID-19. TCRdb keeps only in-frame clones here, not all; method: immunoSEQ multiplex PCR. The sample holds 300,000 to 400,000 clones, about 91% seen once. Material for sequencing was peripheral blood. The source of these receptors is a woman younger than 45 with COVID-19, enrolled during active disease. The CDR3 runs from the conserved cysteine through the conserved F or W. The D gene is left open where the match is weak.

>14|TRBV5-1|.|TRBJ1-2
TGCGCCAGCAGCTTTGGGGGCCAGAACTATGGCTACACCTTC
CASSFGGQNYGYTF
>15|TRBV2|.|TRBJ2-7
TGTGCCAGCTACGGGAGAGCGGTCGGGGAGACCGAGCAGTACTTC
CASYGRAVGETEQYF
>15|TRBV4-2|.|TRBJ1-2
TGTGCCAGCAGCCAAGAATGGGGCGGGGCCTCAGGCGGCACCTTC
CASSQEWGGASGGTF
>14|TRBV3-1/TRBV3-2|.|TRBJ1-1
TGTGCCAGCAGCCAGGGGCTTCTGGACACTGAAGCTTTCTTT
CASSQGLLDTEAFF
>14|TRBV19|TRBD1|TRBJ1-4
TGTGCCAGTAGTGGGACAGTCACTAATGAAAAACTGTTTTTT
CASSGTVTNEKLFF
>15|TRBV7-9|.|TRBJ2-7
TGTGCCAGCAGCTTAGGGGGGACGGAGGGCTACGAGCAGTACTTC
CASSLGGTEGYEQYF
>14|TRBV19|.|TRBJ2-1
TGTGCCAGTAATACAGGATCTGCCTACAATGAGCAGTTCTTC
CASNTGSAYNEQFF
>14|TRBV27|.|TRBJ1-5
TGTGCCAGCAGTTTCCTTCCTAGCAATCAGCCCCAGCATTTT
CASSFLPSNQPQHF
>15|TRBV19|.|TRBJ1-2
TGTGCCAGTGGAGAAAGGAGACAGGTTGCCAATGGCTACACCTTC
CASGERRQVANGYTF
>17|TRBV28|.|TRBJ1-2
TGTGCCAGCAGTTTTGGGGGCGGGCGGGGGGCGGTCTATGGCTACACCTTC
CASSFGGGRGAVYGYTF
>15|TRBV10-3|.|TRBJ2-3
TGTGCCATCAGTGAGGGGGGACATAGCACAGATACGCAGTATTTT
CAISEGGHSTDTQYF
>17|TRBV19|.|TRBJ1-5
TGTGCCAGTAGTATAGGCGGGGGACTCCCTAGCAATCAGCCCCAGCATTTT
CASSIGGGLPSNQPQHF
>15|TRBV27|TRBD1|TRBJ2-7
TGTGCCAGCAGTTTATCAGGGGGCGGAACCTACGAGCAGTACTTC
CASSLSGGGTYEQYF